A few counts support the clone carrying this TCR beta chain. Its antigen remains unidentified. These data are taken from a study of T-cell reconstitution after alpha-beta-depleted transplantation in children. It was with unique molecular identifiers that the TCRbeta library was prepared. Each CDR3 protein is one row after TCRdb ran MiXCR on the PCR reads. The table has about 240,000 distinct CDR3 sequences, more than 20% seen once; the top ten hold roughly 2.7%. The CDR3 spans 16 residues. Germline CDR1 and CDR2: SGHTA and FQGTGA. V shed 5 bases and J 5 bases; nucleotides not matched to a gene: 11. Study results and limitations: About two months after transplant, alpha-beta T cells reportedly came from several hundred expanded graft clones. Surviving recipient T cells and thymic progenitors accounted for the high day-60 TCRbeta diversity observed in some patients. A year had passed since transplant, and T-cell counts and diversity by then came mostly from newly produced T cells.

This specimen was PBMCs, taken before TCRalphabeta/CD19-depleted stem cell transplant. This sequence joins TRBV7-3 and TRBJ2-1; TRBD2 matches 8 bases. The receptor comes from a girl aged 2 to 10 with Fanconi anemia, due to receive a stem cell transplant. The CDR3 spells CASSPHSSGFNNEQFF. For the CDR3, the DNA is TGTGCCAGCAGCCCTCACTCTAGCGGGTTTAACAATGAGCAGTTCTTC.